Listed below are T cell receptor beta chains from one sample, sequenced in a study of T cells in Graves' hyperthyroidism and ophthalmopathy. Via MiXCR, TCRdb re-called the multiplex PCR reads, giving one row per CDR3 protein. The sample includes about 380,000 distinct CDR3 sequences, 13% to 15% of them seen just once. The sample was blood. The source is a woman in her thirties with Graves' ophthalmopathy. The CDR3 runs from the conserved cysteine through the conserved F or W. D genes are given only for firm matches. A clone size is listed for some rows: how often the clone was seen (once, few, many), or a class if it is expanded.

clone_size d_call j_call v_call cdr3_nt cdr3_aa
many NA TRBJ1-1 TRBV4-1 TGCGCCAGCAGCCAACCCCGGGAGACAGTGGTGAACACTGAAGCTTTCTTT CASSQPRETVVNTEAFF
many NA TRBJ1-2 TRBV15 TGTGCCACCAGCGGGGGAAACTATGGCTACACCTTC CATSGGNYGYTF
many NA TRBJ2-2 TRBV5-1 TGCGCCAGCAGCGACGGACAGTACACCGGGGAGCTGTTTTTT CASSDGQYTGELFF
many NA TRBJ2-1 TRBV11-3 TGTGCCAGCAGCCCTCTTGCTGTTGGTGAGCAGTTCTTC CASSPLAVGEQFF
few NA TRBJ1-1 TRBV20-1 TGCAGTGTCTACGATGCGGTTATCGCTTTCTTT CSVYDAVIAFF
NA TRBD1 TRBJ2-5 TRBV20-1 TGCAGTGCTAGAGAATACGGGACAGGGGGAGAGACCCAGTACTTC CSAREYGTGGETQYF
few TRBD1 TRBJ1-2 TRBV6-1 TGTGCCAGCAGCCAGACAGGGCATGGCTACACCTTC CASSQTGHGYTF
many TRBD2 TRBJ2-7 TRBV20-1 TGCAGTGCTAGGATTAGTGGGTCTGTCCCTAGCTCAACCAAGCGGGGGGGCCTAGGCGAGCAGTACTTC CSARISGSVPSSTKRGGLGEQYF
many NA TRBJ1-5 TRBV19 TGTGCCAGTAGCCCCCCGGGCGGAGTGTATAGCAATCAGCCCCAGCATTTT CASSPPGGVYSNQPQHF
NA TRBD2 TRBJ2-1 TRBV4-1 TGCGCCAGCAGCCAAGATTTACGGGGGGGTTACAATGAGCAGTTCTTC CASSQDLRGGYNEQFF
many NA TRBJ2-2 TRBV2 TGTGCCAGCAGAGAGGGCGCATCTAACACCGGGGAGCTGTTTTTT CASREGASNTGELFF
many NA TRBJ2-1 TRBV3-1 TGTGCCAGCAGCCGGCGGAGCTCCTACAATGAGCAGTTCTTC CASSRRSSYNEQFF
many NA TRBJ2-2 TRBV2 TGTGCCAGCAGTCAGGGGCCCGGGGAGCTGTTTTTT CASSQGPGELFF
many NA TRBJ1-2 TRBV2 TGTGCCAGCAGCCTGGAGGAGGGTGGCTACACCTTC CASSLEEGGYTF
many NA TRBJ1-1 TRBV30 TGTGCCTGGACGGGGGTAACTGAAGCTTTCTTT CAWTGVTEAFF
many TRBD1 TRBJ2-7 TRBV5-5 TGTGCCAGCAGCTTGGCCGCAGGTAAGGGGGCGGCCTACGAGCAGTACTTC CASSLAAGKGAAYEQYF
many TRBD2 TRBJ2-5 TRBV4-2 TGTGCCAGCAGCCAAGATCTGCGGGGGGAAGAGACCCAGTACTTC CASSQDLRGEETQYF
many TRBD2 TRBJ2-3 TRBV14 TGTGCCAGCAGCCAACTGGGACTAGCGGGGAGCACAGATACGCAGTATTTT CASSQLGLAGSTDTQYF
many NA TRBJ2-5 TRBV12-3/TRBV12-4 TGTGCCAGCAGTTTAGCCCTAGCTTTTGGAGAGACCCAGTACTTC CASSLALAFGETQYF
NA NA TRBJ1-5 TRBV20-1 TGCAGTGCTAGGGGGGGCAGGAGGTTGGGTCAGCCCCAGCATTTT CSARGGRRLGQPQHF
NA TRBD2 TRBJ2-3 TRBV4-1 TGCGCCAGCAGCCAAGATCGGTTGGTAGCGGGGGGGCAGGGCACAGATACGCAGTATTTT CASSQDRLVAGGQGTDTQYF
NA TRBD2 TRBJ2-1 TRBV6-1 TGTGCCAGCAGCCGGGACTACCCAGTGGAGACCCAGTTCTTC CASSRDYPVETQFF
NA NA TRBJ2-7 TRBV19 TGTGCCAGTAGTAGGAAATTGGAGAGCTCCTACGAGCAGTACTTC CASSRKLESSYEQYF
NA TRBD1 TRBJ2-3 TRBV6-2/TRBV6-3 TGTGCCAGCAGCCGGGACAGGGATACGCAGTATTTT CASSRDRDTQYF
many NA TRBJ2-5 TRBV12-3/TRBV12-4 TGTGCCAGCAGTCCTGATGGCCAGACCCAGTACTTC CASSPDGQTQYF
NA NA TRBJ1-1 TRBV4-1 TGCGCCAGCAGCCAAGTTGGGGAGAACACTGAAGCTTTCTTT CASSQVGENTEAFF
many NA TRBJ1-5 TRBV6-6 TGTGCCAGCAGTTACTCCGGACAGTATGATCAGCCCCAGCATTTT CASSYSGQYDQPQHF
NA NA TRBJ1-5 TRBV19 TGTGCCAGTAGAGCCCAGGGTTTTAGCAATCAGCCCCAGCATTTT CASRAQGFSNQPQHF
many NA TRBJ2-3 TRBV2 TGTGCCAGCAGTGATAGGGGGGCCCAAGGGGATACGCAGTATTTT CASSDRGAQGDTQYF